The rows below give T cell receptor beta chains drawn from one sample of a study of cytomegalovirus exposure and HLA in healthy donors. Only in-frame clones appear in the TCRdb table, and some are missing; sequencing was by immunoSEQ multiplex PCR. The data show 150,000 to 200,000 clones, with around four fifths seen just once and less than 1.1% held by the top ten. The specimen sequenced was PBMCs. The receptors shown here come from a woman between 40 and 55 years old in good health and CMV-seronegative. The CDR3 runs from the conserved cysteine through the conserved F or W. A D gene is named only where the DNA matches it firmly. Clone size is shown for a subset of rows, as once, few, many or a class of expanded clone.

V gene	clone size	D gene	J gene	CDR3 DNA	CDR3 protein
TRBV9	.	.	TRBJ2-3	TGTGCCAGCAGCCCTAAGAGCGGGTACACAGATACGCAGTATTTT	CASSPKSGYTDTQYF
TRBV4-3	.	.	TRBJ2-5	TGCGCCAGCAGCCAAGATGCCGGGTCCGAGACCCAGTACTTC	CASSQDAGSETQYF
TRBV11-2	once	.	TRBJ2-7	TGTGCCAGCAGCTTAGTCGGGCTTCGCGGGATAAGGCTCGAGCAGTACTTC	CASSLVGLRGIRLEQYF
TRBV19	.	TRBD1	TRBJ2-2	TGTGCCAGTCGGGACAGGGCGGCCGGGGAGCTGTTTTTT	CASRDRAAGELFF
TRBV10-3	.	.	TRBJ1-1	TGTGCCATCAGTGAATTAAGGGGTACAAACACTGAAGCTTTCTTT	CAISELRGTNTEAFF
TRBV6-5	once	TRBD1	TRBJ1-5	TGTGCCAGCAGGGAGACAGGGGGGAAACTGCCCCAGCATTTT	CASRETGGKLPQHF
TRBV6-6	.	TRBD1	TRBJ2-1	TGTGCCAGCAGTACTCGGGACAGCTACAATGAGCAGTTCTTC	CASSTRDSYNEQFF
TRBV9	.	.	TRBJ1-2	TGTGCCAGCACCCCGGGGGTCCTTTCGGGCTATGGCTACACCTTC	CASTPGVLSGYGYTF
TRBV6-1	few	.	TRBJ1-2	TGTGCCAGCAGTGATAAAGCCAGGGACTATGGCTACACCTTC	CASSDKARDYGYTF
TRBV7-2	.	.	TRBJ1-2	TGTGCCAGCAGCTTGAGGGGGATGGATGGCTACACCTTC	CASSLRGMDGYTF
TRBV2	.	.	TRBJ1-4	TGTGCCAGCGCAGTTGGCGAAAAACTGTTTTTT	CASAVGEKLFF
TRBV7-3	.	.	TRBJ2-1	TGTGCCAGCAGCCCCTCGGTTAGCGGTATCGGTGAGCAGTTCTTC	CASSPSVSGIGEQFF
TRBV6-1	.	.	TRBJ1-5	TGTGCCAGCAGTGAGGGAGGGGCTAGCAATCAGCCCCAGCATTTT	CASSEGGASNQPQHF
TRBV5-6	few	.	TRBJ1-1	TGTGCCAGCAGCTTGGCCCCGGGGAGGGGTATCACTGAAGCTTTCTTT	CASSLAPGRGITEAFF
TRBV5-1	.	.	TRBJ2-1	TGCGCCAGCAGCTCGACAGGTTACAATGAGCAGTTCTTC	CASSSTGYNEQFF
TRBV19	once	TRBD2	TRBJ2-3	TGTGCCAGTAGTATACGGGTGAGGGTAGCGGGAGCAGATACGCAGTATTTT	CASSIRVRVAGADTQYF
TRBV7-3	.	.	TRBJ1-1	TGTGCCAGCAGCCTCGACCGGGAGGGCACTGAAGCTTTCTTT	CASSLDREGTEAFF
TRBV6-1	.	.	TRBJ2-3	TGTGCCAGCAGTTCCTGGACAGCCGACACAGATACGCAGTATTTT	CASSSWTADTDTQYF
TRBV10-3	once	.	TRBJ1-2	TGTGCCATCAGTGAGGAGGCCGATACTAACTATGGCTACACCTTC	CAISEEADTNYGYTF
TRBV29-1	.	TRBD1	TRBJ1-1	TGCAGCGTCGAGATAAGCCCAGGGGGCTTGGTTGAAGCTTTCTTT	CSVEISPGGLVEAFF
TRBV6-6	.	TRBD1	TRBJ2-7	TGTGCCAGCAGATCCGGGACAGGGCTCTACGAGCAGTACTTC	CASRSGTGLYEQYF
TRBV7-2	.	.	TRBJ2-2	TGTGCCAGCAGCTTAGTTTCGGGGAACACCGGGGAGCTGTTTTTT	CASSLVSGNTGELFF
TRBV11-3	.	.	TRBJ2-1	TGTGCCAGCAGCTTGCTGGTGGCAGCCTACAATGAGCAGTTCTTC	CASSLLVAAYNEQFF
TRBV11-2	.	TRBD1	TRBJ1-1	TGTGCCAGCAGCTGGACAGGGCCCACGAACACTGAAGCTTTCTTT	CASSWTGPTNTEAFF
TRBV6-1	.	.	TRBJ1-5	TGTGCCTACGGGGAAGATAGCAATCAGCCCCAGCATTTT	CAYGEDSNQPQHF
TRBV19	once	TRBD1	TRBJ1-2	TGTGCCAGCAGCCTCGAGGGGGCCGCTAACTATGGCTACACCTTC	CASSLEGAANYGYTF
TRBV6-5	.	TRBD1	TRBJ2-1	TGTGCCAGCAGACCCGGACAGGCCCCTTTCAATGAGCAGTTCTTC	CASRPGQAPFNEQFF
TRBV12-5	few	.	TRBJ1-1	TGTGCTAGTGGTTTGGAGTGGGCCGCGAACACTGAAGCTTTCTTT	CASGLEWAANTEAFF
TRBV15	.	.	TRBJ2-3	TGTGCCACCAGCAGAGATCCCAGTAGCACAGATACGCAGTATTTT	CATSRDPSSTDTQYF
TRBV30	few	.	TRBJ2-2	TGTGCCTGGAGCCAAGTCGGACATATCACCGGGGAGCTGTTTTTT	CAWSQVGHITGELFF
TRBV5-1	.	.	TRBJ1-2	TGCGCCAGCAGCCAGGGTGGCGGGGGCAACTATGGCTACACCTTC	CASSQGGGGNYGYTF
TRBV11-1	.	TRBD1	TRBJ2-2	TGTGCCAGCAGCTTCAGGCCAGGGGGTCAGAACACCGGGGAGCTGTTTTTT	CASSFRPGGQNTGELFF
TRBV19	.	.	TRBJ1-1	TGTGCCAGTAGTATGCAGGCGAACACTGAAGCTTTCTTT	CASSMQANTEAFF
TRBV6-5	.	.	TRBJ2-3	TGTGCCAGCAGTTACACACCCTGGGATACGCAGTATTTT	CASSYTPWDTQYF
TRBV7-7	.	.	TRBJ2-3	TGTGCTAGCAGCTTAACCCTCGGACAGCCCACAGATACGCAGTATTTT	CASSLTLGQPTDTQYF
TRBV6-5	.	TRBD1	TRBJ2-1	TGTGCCAGCAGGGGGACAGGGGGAGGCAATGAGCAGTTCTTC	CASRGTGGGNEQFF
TRBV2	once	.	TRBJ2-2	TGTGCCAGCAGTGTAGTACTGAACACCGGGGAGCTGTTTTTT	CASSVVLNTGELFF
TRBV5-1	.	.	TRBJ2-5	TGCGCCACCTCGGTGGGGGGTCGCCAAGAGACCCAGTACTTC	CATSVGGRQETQYF
TRBV29-1	once	.	TRBJ1-1	TGCAGCGCCGGGAACACTGAAGCTTTCTTT	CSAGNTEAFF
TRBV5-1	.	.	TRBJ1-3	TGCGCCAGCAGCCTGGGAGAGCCTGGAAACACCATATATTTT	CASSLGEPGNTIYF
TRBV7-2	.	.	TRBJ1-1	TGTGCCAGCAGCTTAAAAAGGGTTCAGGGTGAAGCTTTCTTT	CASSLKRVQGEAFF
TRBV11-2	.	TRBD1	TRBJ2-7	TGTGCCAGCAGCCAGACCGGGACAGGGAATTACGAGCAGTACTTC	CASSQTGTGNYEQYF
TRBV27	.	.	TRBJ1-5	TGTGCCAGCAGTTTCACTTCGACACCTCATCAGCCCCAGCATTTT	CASSFTSTPHQPQHF
TRBV15	.	.	TRBJ2-7	TGTGCCACCACCGGGGGCTACGAGCAGTACTTC	CATTGGYEQYF